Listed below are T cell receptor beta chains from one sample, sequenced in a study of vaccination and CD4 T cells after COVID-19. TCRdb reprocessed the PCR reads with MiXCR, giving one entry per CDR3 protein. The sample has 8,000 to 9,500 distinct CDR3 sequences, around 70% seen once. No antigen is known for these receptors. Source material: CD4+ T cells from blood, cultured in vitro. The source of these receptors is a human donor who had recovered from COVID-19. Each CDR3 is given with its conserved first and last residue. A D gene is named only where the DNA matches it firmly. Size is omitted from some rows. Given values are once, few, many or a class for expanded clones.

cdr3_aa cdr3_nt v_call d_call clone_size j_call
CATSSRGTEAFF TGTGCCACCAGTAGCAGGGGCACTGAAGCTTTCTTT TRBV24-1 - once TRBJ1-1
CASSLWGGQTDTQYF TGTGCCAGCAGTTTATGGGGGGGGCAGACAGATACGCAGTATTTT TRBV12-3/TRBV12-4 - - TRBJ2-3
CSAQSGTAAYEQYF TGCAGTGCTCAGTCGGGGACAGCCGCCTACGAGCAGTACTTC TRBV20-1 TRBD1 - TRBJ2-7
CASSYESSGSTYEQYF TGTGCCAGCAGTTACGAGTCAAGCGGCAGTACCTACGAGCAGTACTTC TRBV6-5 - - TRBJ2-7
CAISGQGSQPQHF TGTGCCATCAGTGGACAGGGGAGCCAGCCCCAGCATTTT TRBV10-3 TRBD1 - TRBJ1-5
CASTKGEGSGALHF TGTGCCAGCACCAAAGGGGAGGGGTCCGGAGCCCTCCACTTT TRBV6-1 - - TRBJ1-6
CASSLPTAGRQPQHF TGTGCCAGCAGCCTCCCGACGGCGGGGAGGCAGCCCCAGCATTTT TRBV28 - - TRBJ1-5
CASSDVGRDGAFF TGTGCCAGCAGTGATGTAGGAAGGGACGGGGCTTTCTTT TRBV25-1 - - TRBJ1-1
CASSQTDRNYNEQFF TGTGCCAGCAGTCAAACGGACAGAAACTACAATGAGCAGTTCTTC TRBV6-2/TRBV6-3 - - TRBJ2-1
CASSENVLGTQYF TGTGCCAGCAGTGAAAATGTTCTGGGGACCCAGTACTTC TRBV2 - - TRBJ2-5
CASSLARDYGYTF TGTGCCAGCAGCTTAGCTCGGGATTACGGCTACACCTTC TRBV11-2 - - TRBJ1-2
CSATLAGGPTDTQYF TGCAGTGCTACACTAGCGGGGGGTCCCACAGATACGCAGTATTTT TRBV20-1 TRBD2 once TRBJ2-3
CAWSEGTGGNYGYTF TGTGCCTGGAGTGAAGGGACAGGGGGGAACTATGGCTACACCTTC TRBV30 TRBD1 few TRBJ1-2
CASSSTGERNSPLHF TGCGCCAGCAGCTCTACAGGGGAGCGTAATTCACCCCTCCACTTT TRBV5-1 TRBD1 few TRBJ1-6
CASRAGTGGHQPQHF TGTGCCAGCAGGGCCGGGACAGGGGGCCATCAGCCCCAGCATTTT TRBV2 TRBD1 - TRBJ1-5
CSRGRGGTDTQYF TGCAGTCGTGGGCGGGGGGGCACAGATACGCAGTATTTT TRBV20-1 TRBD2 - TRBJ2-3
CASSSTNNRPQHF TGTGCCAGCAGCTCGACAAACAATCGGCCCCAGCATTTT TRBV7-2 - - TRBJ1-5
CSAPHIPGQGKNEQFF TGCAGTGCTCCTCATATCCCGGGACAGGGGAAAAATGAGCAGTTCTTC TRBV20-1 TRBD1 - TRBJ2-1
CASSLPPWRDNTEAFF TGTGCCAGCAGCTTGCCCCCCTGGAGGGATAACACTGAAGCTTTCTTT TRBV5-5 - few TRBJ1-1
CSASRQGDGYTF TGCAGTGCTAGCCGACAGGGGGATGGCTACACCTTC TRBV20-1 TRBD1 - TRBJ1-2
CATVTVTRGYTF TGTGCCACCGTGACAGTTACTCGGGGCTACACCTTC TRBV6-2/TRBV6-3 - - TRBJ1-2
CSARRDGLNTEAFF TGCAGTGCCCGGAGGGACGGCCTAAACACTGAAGCTTTCTTT TRBV20-1 - - TRBJ1-1
CASSHKGGGGYTF TGTGCCAGCAGCCACAAGGGGGGGGGAGGCTACACCTTC TRBV3-1 - once TRBJ1-2
CASKLRGFYGYTF TGTGCCAGCAAGTTACGGGGCTTCTATGGCTACACCTTC TRBV6-2/TRBV6-3 - - TRBJ1-2
CASSLGEAGPLGNEQFF TGTGCCAGCAGCTTAGGGGAGGCGGGACCGCTCGGAAATGAGCAGTTCTTC TRBV7-7 - - TRBJ2-1
CASSPPDQSRGGKTQYF TGTGCCAGCTCACCCCCGGATCAAAGCCGGGGCGGGAAGACCCAGTACTTC TRBV18 - - TRBJ2-5
CASSEQAGTGREGYTF TGTGCCAGCAGTGAGCAGGCGGGGACGGGGAGGGAGGGCTACACCTTC TRBV2 - - TRBJ1-2
CASSLALSSGPQHF TGTGCCAGCAGCCTAGCCCTCAGCAGCGGGCCCCAGCATTTT TRBV11-2 - - TRBJ1-5
CASTNYEGSYGYTF TGTGCCAGTACCAACTATGAGGGAAGCTATGGCTACACCTTC TRBV19 - - TRBJ1-2
CASSYANTEAFF TGTGCCAGCAGTTATGCGAACACTGAAGCTTTCTTT TRBV12-3/TRBV12-4 - - TRBJ1-1
CASRRTGTLLFTEAFF TGTGCCAGCAGACGAACCGGGACACTTCTGTTCACTGAAGCTTTCTTT TRBV7-9 - - TRBJ1-1
CASSLDHRLWGKEAFF TGTGCCAGCAGCTTAGACCATCGCCTCTGGGGAAAGGAAGCTTTCTTT TRBV7-8 - - TRBJ1-1
CASSLGQGEQFF TGTGCCAGCAGCTTAGGACAGGGTGAGCAGTTCTTC TRBV11-2 TRBD1 once TRBJ2-1
CASSDAGPKGAGQPQHF TGTGCCAGCAGTGACGCCGGACCAAAGGGGGCTGGGCAGCCCCAGCATTTT TRBV25-1 TRBD1 - TRBJ1-5
CASSPEKRQEGYYGYTF TGTGCCAGCAGCCCCGAGAAGAGGCAGGAAGGATACTATGGCTACACCTTC TRBV21-1 - large TRBJ1-2
CATSDPGIERTDTQYF TGTGCCACCAGTGATCCCGGGATAGAACGCACAGATACGCAGTATTTT TRBV24-1 - - TRBJ2-3
CASSYSGAGGRSYNEQFF TGTGCCAGCAGTTATTCGGGAGCGGGGGGGCGTTCCTACAATGAGCAGTTCTTC TRBV6-5 TRBD2 few TRBJ2-1
CSAHRTGSYEQYF TGCAGTGCTCATAGGACAGGCTCCTACGAGCAGTACTTC TRBV20-1 TRBD1 few TRBJ2-7
CATSRDFQNTEAFF TGTGCCACCAGCAGGGACTTCCAGAACACTGAAGCTTTCTTT TRBV15 - - TRBJ1-1
CASSAKGAGSYEQYF TGTGCCAGCAGTGCGAAGGGGGCAGGCTCCTACGAGCAGTACTTC TRBV6-1 TRBD1 few TRBJ2-7
CSASRQAGSTEAFF TGCAGTGCTAGTAGACAGGCTGGGAGCACTGAAGCTTTCTTT TRBV20-1 - - TRBJ1-1
CASSTRDRGRGNYGYTF TGTGCCAGCAGCACCCGGGACAGGGGGCGCGGTAACTATGGCTACACCTTC TRBV7-8 TRBD1 - TRBJ1-2
CASSFSTGIQYF TGTGCCAGCAGTTTCAGTACCGGTATTCAGTACTTC TRBV12-3/TRBV12-4 - - TRBJ2-4
CASSSRPGDPREQYF TGCGCCAGCAGCTCCCGCCCGGGGGACCCTAGGGAGCAGTACTTC TRBV5-1 - once TRBJ2-7
CASSPYTDTQYF TGTGCCAGCAGCCCCTACACAGATACGCAGTATTTT TRBV7-2 - once TRBJ2-3
CASSDGRKAANYGYTF TGTGCCAGCAGTGACGGGCGCAAGGCAGCTAACTATGGCTACACCTTC TRBV6-1 - - TRBJ1-2
CAIRGGETQYF TGTGCCATCAGAGGAGGGGAGACCCAGTACTTC TRBV10-3 - - TRBJ2-5
CASSPRTSGGRYNEQFF TGTGCCAGCAGCCCCCGGACTAGCGGGGGCCGTTACAATGAGCAGTTCTTC TRBV7-3 TRBD2 - TRBJ2-1
CASSRDREAVSNQPQHF TGTGCCAGCAGCCGGGACAGGGAGGCTGTTAGCAATCAGCCCCAGCATTTT TRBV12-3/TRBV12-4 TRBD1 - TRBJ1-5
CASSTRTGMNTEAFF TGTGCCAGTAGTACCAGGACAGGCATGAACACTGAAGCTTTCTTT TRBV19 TRBD1 few TRBJ1-1
CASSLGQGGGYTF TGTGCCAGCAGCTTGGGACAGGGTGGCGGCTACACCTTC TRBV11-2 TRBD1 few TRBJ1-2
CSARDSGGSVYGYTF TGCAGTGCTAGAGATTCCGGGGGCAGTGTCTATGGCTACACCTTC TRBV20-1 - - TRBJ1-2
CSAYSEIPYQVF TGCAGTGCTTATTCGGAGATACCTTACCAGGTCTTC TRBV20-1 - - TRBJ1-2